A selection of T cell receptor beta chains follows, all from one sample in a study of T-cell reconstitution after alpha-beta-depleted transplantation in children. TCRdb re-derived calls from the PCR reads in MiXCR, one entry per CDR3 protein. This sample yields about 690,000 distinct CDR3 sequences, of which 16% are seen a single time; about 1.1% belongs to the top ten. Sequenced material: PBMCs from the stem cell graft donor, taken from the stem cell graft. The receptors come from a human donor who donated a stem cell graft to a child with acute myeloid leukemia. Each CDR3 is given with its conserved first and last residue. The D gene is left open where the match is weak. Size is omitted from some rows. Given values are once, few, many or a class for expanded clones.

d_call	j_call	clone_size	v_call	cdr3_aa	cdr3_nt
TRBD2	TRBJ2-7	few	TRBV20-1	CSAIQSGGTYEQYF	TGCAGTGCTATTCAAAGCGGGGGCACATACGAGCAGTACTTC
TRBD1	TRBJ2-7	few	TRBV5-1	CASSSPRDRPSYEQYF	TGCGCCAGCAGCTCGCCCCGGGACAGGCCGTCCTACGAGCAGTACTTC
-	TRBJ1-4	many	TRBV20-1	CSASRGGEKLFF	TGCAGTGCTAGCAGGGGAGGCGAAAAACTGTTTTTT
TRBD2	TRBJ2-1	-	TRBV7-9	CASSYPGGTYNEQFF	TGTGCCAGCAGCTACCCCGGGGGGACCTACAATGAGCAGTTCTTC
TRBD1	TRBJ2-7	many	TRBV6-1	CASSDLGQGDEQYF	TGTGCCAGCAGTGACTTGGGACAGGGAGACGAGCAGTACTTC
-	TRBJ2-5	many	TRBV7-2	CASSPEGGRETQYF	TGTGCCAGCAGCCCCGAGGGCGGGCGGGAGACCCAGTACTTC
-	TRBJ1-5	few	TRBV7-6	CASSQTRNQPQHF	TGTGCCAGCAGCCAAACACGGAATCAGCCCCAGCATTTT
-	TRBJ2-5	few	TRBV9	CASSDRFEDVETQYF	TGTGCCAGCAGCGACCGTTTTGAGGACGTAGAGACCCAGTACTTC
TRBD2	TRBJ2-3	few	TRBV7-2	CASSRSTSGGTDTQYF	TGTGCCAGCAGCCGATCGACTAGCGGGGGTACAGATACGCAGTATTTT
-	TRBJ2-3	-	TRBV7-8	CASRLQGRSTDTQYF	TGTGCCAGCAGGCTACAGGGCCGGAGCACAGATACGCAGTATTTT
-	TRBJ1-4	-	TRBV7-8	CASSSWTDPTNEKLFF	TGTGCCAGCAGCTCTTGGACAGACCCAACTAATGAAAAACTGTTTTTT
-	TRBJ2-3	many	TRBV27	CASSSLGKSTDTQYF	TGTGCCAGCAGTTCTTTAGGGAAAAGCACAGATACGCAGTATTTT
-	TRBJ2-1	-	TRBV24-1	CATSDPDRRPYNEQFF	TGTGCCACCAGTGACCCAGACAGGAGGCCCTACAATGAGCAGTTCTTC
-	TRBJ1-1	few	TRBV29-1	CSVRGGVGMNTEAFF	TGCAGCGTTCGGGGGGGGGTCGGGATGAACACTGAAGCTTTCTTT
TRBD1	TRBJ1-1	-	TRBV29-1	CSVTQGIGAFF	TGCAGCGTTACACAGGGGATTGGAGCTTTCTTT
-	TRBJ2-3	many	TRBV29-1	CSVARYSTDTQYF	TGCAGCGTTGCCCGTTATAGCACAGATACGCAGTATTTT
TRBD1	TRBJ2-5	-	TRBV5-1	CASSGMGQQETQYF	TGCGCCAGCAGCGGGATGGGACAGCAAGAGACCCAGTACTTC
TRBD1	TRBJ2-7	few	TRBV7-9	CASSFKGQGHEQYF	TGTGCCAGCAGCTTTAAGGGACAGGGTCACGAGCAGTACTTC
TRBD2	TRBJ2-5	-	TRBV12-3/TRBV12-4	CASSLVAGGHGAQYF	TGTGCCAGCAGTTTGGTAGCGGGGGGACACGGGGCCCAGTACTTC
-	TRBJ2-7	many	TRBV20-1	CSANPYPAYEQYF	TGCAGTGCTAACCCTTACCCAGCTTACGAGCAGTACTTC
-	TRBJ2-7	many	TRBV12-3/TRBV12-4	CASSSQGQQYF	TGTGCCAGCAGTTCACAGGGACAGCAGTACTTC
TRBD1	TRBJ2-3	-	TRBV7-2	CASSSGVDRGTDTQYF	TGTGCCAGCAGCTCGGGGGTCGACAGGGGTACAGATACGCAGTATTTT
-	TRBJ2-2	few	TRBV4-3	CASSRETNWAGELFF	TGCGCCAGCAGCCGAGAGACTAATTGGGCCGGGGAGCTGTTTTTT
-	TRBJ1-2	-	TRBV7-9	CASSWDNYGYTF	TGTGCCAGCAGCTGGGACAACTATGGCTACACCTTC
-	TRBJ1-1	few	TRBV5-1	CASLREPNTEAFF	TGCGCCAGCCTGCGGGAGCCGAACACTGAAGCTTTCTTT
TRBD1	TRBJ1-6	-	TRBV7-9	CASSLDRVWNSPLHF	TGTGCCAGCAGCTTGGACAGGGTATGGAATTCACCCCTCCACTTT
-	TRBJ2-3	many	TRBV7-6	CASSLDPTGTDTQYF	TGTGCCAGCAGCCTCGACCCAACCGGGACAGATACGCAGTATTTT
TRBD2	TRBJ2-1	-	TRBV10-3	CAIRKVAGVSYNEQFF	TGTGCCATCAGGAAAGTAGCGGGGGTTTCCTACAATGAGCAGTTCTTC
TRBD1	TRBJ2-6	few	TRBV7-2	CATSGQRSGANVLTF	TGTGCCACCTCGGGACAGAGATCTGGGGCCAACGTCCTGACTTTC
TRBD1	TRBJ2-7	few	TRBV7-3	CASSFQGESYEQYF	TGTGCCAGCAGCTTTCAGGGGGAGAGCTACGAGCAGTACTTC
TRBD2	TRBJ2-1	-	TRBV6-2/TRBV6-3	CASSYRSGGTYNEQFF	TGTGCCAGCAGTTACCGAAGCGGGGGAACTTACAATGAGCAGTTCTTC
TRBD1	TRBJ1-6	few	TRBV4-2	CASSQGDRDNSPLHF	TGTGCCAGCAGCCAAGGCGACAGGGATAATTCACCCCTCCACTTT
TRBD2	TRBJ2-5	many	TRBV20-1	CSARGIRGGGETQYF	TGCAGTGCTAGAGGGATCCGGGGGGGAGGAGAGACCCAGTACTTC
-	TRBJ2-7	-	TRBV5-6	CASSLGRYSYYEQYF	TGTGCCAGCAGCTTGGGAAGATACTCATACTACGAGCAGTACTTC
-	TRBJ2-4	-	TRBV20-1	CCARVPGLDPAKNIQYF	TGCTGTGCTAGAGTCCCAGGACTGGACCCTGCCAAAAACATTCAGTACTTC
TRBD1	TRBJ2-3	many	TRBV12-3/TRBV12-4	CASSLRGRGTDTQYF	TGTGCCAGCAGTTTGAGGGGGCGAGGCACAGATACGCAGTATTTT
-	TRBJ2-3	few	TRBV7-8	CASSLARRTSTDTQYF	TGTGCCAGCAGCTTAGCGCGGAGAACTTCCACAGATACGCAGTATTTT
-	TRBJ1-4	few	TRBV30	CAWSIAGDEEKLFF	TGTGCCTGGAGTATCGCGGGAGATGAGGAAAAACTGTTTTTT
-	TRBJ1-5	-	TRBV5-1	CASSLGDRPTEPQHF	TGCGCCAGCAGCTTGGGAGACAGGCCGACGGAGCCCCAGCATTTT